These T cell receptor beta chains were read from a single sample in a study of blood T cells in healthy people across ages. TCRdb passed the 5' RACE reads through MiXCR, listing each CDR3 protein once. The sample has 550,000 to 700,000 distinct CDR3 sequences; 25% to 30% are singletons. Sequenced sample: blood. Receptors originate from a woman aged 70-85 years in good health. CDR3s include the opening cysteine and the closing phenylalanine or tryptophan. Each record gives: J gene, D gene, clone size, V gene, CDR3 protein, CDR3 DNA. D genes are given only for firm matches. Size values are once, few and many counts, or a class for expanded clones, and some rows have none.

J: TRBJ2-1; D: TRBD2; size: NA; V: TRBV6-1; CDR3: CASREASGEKQFF; DNA: TGTGCCAGCAGGGAGGCTAGCGGGGAGAAGCAGTTCTTC
J: TRBJ2-3; D: TRBD2; size: NA; V: TRBV9; CDR3: CASSADFRLAGGPSTDTQYF; DNA: TGTGCCAGCAGCGCTGACTTTCGGCTAGCGGGGGGCCCGAGCACAGATACGCAGTATTTT
J: TRBJ2-6; D: NA; size: NA; V: TRBV4-3; CDR3: CASSQGSGLSGANVLTF; DNA: TGCGCCAGCAGCCAAGGCTCCGGCCTCTCTGGGGCCAACGTCCTGACTTTC
J: TRBJ2-5; D: TRBD2; size: NA; V: TRBV4-3; CDR3: CASSQASTSGETQYF; DNA: TGCGCCAGCAGCCAAGCGTCGACTAGCGGGGAGACCCAGTACTTC
J: TRBJ2-3; D: TRBD2; size: many; V: TRBV20-1; CDR3: CSARDWGRVDTQYF; DNA: TGCAGTGCTAGAGACTGGGGGAGGGTGGATACGCAGTATTTT
J: TRBJ2-5; D: NA; size: NA; V: TRBV29-1; CDR3: CSVELGVPQETQYF; DNA: TGCAGCGTTGAATTGGGGGTACCTCAAGAGACCCAGTACTTC
J: TRBJ2-5; D: TRBD1; size: few; V: TRBV5-1; CDR3: CASSSNGQGEETQHF; DNA: TGCGCCAGCAGCTCCAACGGACAGGGGGAAGAGACCCAGCACTTC
J: TRBJ2-1; D: NA; size: few; V: TRBV27; CDR3: CASGRGRNEQFF; DNA: TGTGCCAGCGGGCGAGGGAGGAATGAGCAGTTCTTC
J: TRBJ2-3; D: NA; size: few; V: TRBV5-5; CDR3: CASSHFVEDTQYF; DNA: TGTGCCAGCAGCCACTTTGTGGAGGATACGCAGTATTTT
J: TRBJ2-7; D: TRBD2; size: few; V: TRBV12-3/TRBV12-4; CDR3: CAIGRGIDYEQYF; DNA: TGCGCCATCGGGAGGGGGATAGACTACGAGCAGTACTTC
J: TRBJ2-3; D: TRBD2; size: few; V: TRBV29-1; CDR3: CSVVGGVEGTDTQYF; DNA: TGCAGCGTTGTTGGGGGGGTGGAGGGCACAGATACGCAGTATTTT
J: TRBJ2-3; D: NA; size: NA; V: TRBV4-2; CDR3: CASSQVPAEGTDTQYF; DNA: TGTGCCAGCAGCCAAGTCCCAGCGGAAGGCACAGATACGCAGTATTTT
J: TRBJ2-7; D: TRBD1; size: NA; V: TRBV7-9; CDR3: CASSSATGALSGQYF; DNA: TGTGCCAGCAGCTCCGCGACAGGGGCCCTAAGTGGGCAGTACTTC
J: TRBJ1-2; D: TRBD1; size: NA; V: TRBV12-3/TRBV12-4; CDR3: CASSPAPGQGAYYGYTF; DNA: TGTGCCAGCAGTCCTGCTCCGGGACAGGGGGCCTACTATGGCTACACCTTC
J: TRBJ2-6; D: NA; size: few; V: TRBV4-3; CDR3: CASSQGENSGANVLTF; DNA: TGCGCCAGCAGCCAAGGGGAGAACTCTGGGGCCAACGTCCTGACTTTC
J: TRBJ1-1; D: TRBD1; size: NA; V: TRBV20-1; CDR3: CSAGQFLGEAFF; DNA: TGCAGTGCGGGACAGTTCTTAGGTGAAGCTTTCTTT
J: TRBJ1-5; D: TRBD1; size: NA; V: TRBV6-1; CDR3: CASSVTGGARQPQHF; DNA: TGTGCCAGTAGCGTGACAGGGGGCGCACGGCAGCCCCAGCATTTT
J: TRBJ1-6; D: NA; size: NA; V: TRBV30; CDR3: CAWSAVLGSPLHF; DNA: TGTGCCTGGAGCGCGGTGTTAGGTTCACCCCTCCACTTT
J: TRBJ1-2; D: TRBD1; size: NA; V: TRBV20-1; CDR3: CSAGTGGNYGYTF; DNA: TGCAGTGCTGGGACAGGGGGGAACTATGGCTACACCTTC
J: TRBJ1-1; D: NA; size: few; V: TRBV7-9; CDR3: CASSFSGVDEAFF; DNA: TGTGCCAGCAGCTTCTCAGGGGTTGATGAAGCTTTCTTT
J: TRBJ2-5; D: TRBD2; size: NA; V: TRBV20-1; CDR3: CSARDISGGETQYF; DNA: TGCAGTGCTAGGGATATTAGCGGGGGTGAGACCCAGTACTTC
J: TRBJ2-5; D: TRBD2; size: NA; V: TRBV7-9; CDR3: CASQAGETQYF; DNA: TGTGCCAGCCAAGCGGGGGAGACCCAGTACTTC
J: TRBJ2-3; D: NA; size: NA; V: TRBV4-1; CDR3: CASSQNSRIVGDTQYF; DNA: TGCGCCAGCAGCCAAAATTCCCGAATTGTTGGGGATACGCAGTATTTT
J: TRBJ2-7; D: TRBD1; size: NA; V: TRBV7-2; CDR3: CASSLDLKGQTYEQYF; DNA: TGTGCCAGCAGCTTAGATTTAAAGGGACAGACGTACGAGCAGTACTTC
J: TRBJ2-7; D: NA; size: NA; V: TRBV5-1; CDR3: CASSLDALTYEQYF; DNA: TGCGCCAGCAGCTTGGACGCACTGACCTACGAGCAGTACTTC
J: TRBJ1-1; D: NA; size: few; V: TRBV6-2/TRBV6-3; CDR3: CASSLQGAQNTEAFF; DNA: TGTGCCAGCAGTTTGCAGGGAGCTCAGAACACTGAAGCTTTCTTT
J: TRBJ1-6; D: TRBD1; size: NA; V: TRBV7-8; CDR3: CASSRIQGGESPLHF; DNA: TGTGCCAGCAGCCGGATCCAGGGGGGAGAATCACCCCTCCACTTT
J: TRBJ2-2; D: NA; size: NA; V: TRBV9; CDR3: CASSVFSLNTGELFF; DNA: TGTGCCAGCAGCGTATTCTCACTGAACACCGGGGAGCTGTTTTTT
J: TRBJ1-1; D: NA; size: NA; V: TRBV6-6; CDR3: CACRTGRGPEAFF; DNA: TGTGCCTGCAGGACCGGGAGGGGCCCTGAAGCTTTCTTT
J: TRBJ1-3; D: TRBD1; size: few; V: TRBV20-1; CDR3: CSAIQGAGAGNTIYF; DNA: TGCAGTGCCATCCAGGGGGCTGGGGCTGGAAACACCATATATTTT
J: TRBJ1-2; D: NA; size: few; V: TRBV5-6; CDR3: CASRPTGHNYGYTF; DNA: TGTGCCAGCAGACCAACAGGGCACAACTATGGCTACACCTTC
J: TRBJ1-1; D: NA; size: NA; V: TRBV2; CDR3: CASRRDGATEAFF; DNA: TGTGCCAGCAGGCGGGACGGGGCGACTGAAGCTTTCTTT
J: TRBJ2-5; D: NA; size: NA; V: TRBV12-3/TRBV12-4; CDR3: CASSPQRGSGQYF; DNA: TGTGCCAGCAGTCCTCAGAGAGGTTCGGGGCAGTACTTC
J: TRBJ2-3; D: NA; size: few; V: TRBV29-1; CDR3: CSVQDTDTQYF; DNA: TGCAGCGTTCAAGACACAGATACGCAGTATTTT
J: TRBJ2-5; D: TRBD2; size: NA; V: TRBV5-6; CDR3: CASSLKTSGARGRETQYF; DNA: TGTGCCAGCAGCTTGAAGACTAGCGGGGCACGGGGGAGGGAGACCCAGTACTTC
J: TRBJ2-3; D: NA; size: few; V: TRBV20-1; CDR3: CSARGVHSASTDTQYF; DNA: TGCAGTGCTAGGGGGGTCCATTCCGCGAGCACAGATACGCAGTATTTT
J: TRBJ1-1; D: NA; size: few; V: TRBV20-1; CDR3: CSASGGETEAFF; DNA: TGCAGTGCTAGCGGAGGAGAGACTGAAGCTTTCTTT
J: TRBJ1-2; D: NA; size: few; V: TRBV12-3/TRBV12-4; CDR3: CASSQNGKIHGYTF; DNA: TGTGCCAGCAGCCAGAATGGGAAAATCCATGGCTACACCTTC
J: TRBJ2-7; D: NA; size: many; V: TRBV5-1; CDR3: CASSFGDSTYEQYF; DNA: TGCGCCAGCAGCTTCGGCGACAGTACCTACGAGCAGTACTTC
J: TRBJ2-1; D: TRBD2; size: NA; V: TRBV2; CDR3: CASSALAGGQWFF; DNA: TGTGCCAGCAGTGCGCTAGCGGGGGGCCAATGGTTCTTC
J: TRBJ2-5; D: TRBD2; size: NA; V: TRBV29-1; CDR3: CSVRGLAEGETQYF; DNA: TGCAGCGTCCGCGGACTAGCGGAGGGAGAGACCCAGTACTTC
J: TRBJ2-2; D: TRBD1; size: NA; V: TRBV4-3; CDR3: CASSHHLHPGQGPGELFF; DNA: TGCGCCAGCAGCCACCACCTTCATCCGGGACAGGGGCCCGGGGAGCTGTTTTTT
J: TRBJ1-1; D: NA; size: NA; V: TRBV5-6; CDR3: CASSLRGRLNTEAFF; DNA: TGTGCCAGCAGCTTGAGAGGACGATTGAACACTGAAGCTTTCTTT
J: TRBJ1-2; D: NA; size: few; V: TRBV9; CDR3: CASSVAGGVMDGYTF; DNA: TGTGCCAGCAGCGTAGCGGGCGGGGTGATGGATGGCTACACCTTC
J: TRBJ2-5; D: TRBD2; size: NA; V: TRBV7-9; CDR3: CASSSSGLARGLQETQYF; DNA: TGTGCCAGCAGCTCCTCGGGACTAGCGCGGGGACTGCAAGAGACCCAGTACTTC
J: TRBJ1-1; D: NA; size: NA; V: TRBV11-2; CDR3: CASSLTGALNRGTEAFF; DNA: TGTGCCAGCAGCCTCACGGGGGCTCTAAATAGAGGAACTGAAGCTTTCTTT
J: TRBJ2-1; D: TRBD2; size: few; V: TRBV7-2; CDR3: CASSLDAGGPYEQFF; DNA: TGTGCCAGCAGCTTAGACGCGGGGGGGCCCTATGAGCAGTTCTTC